These T cell receptor beta chains were read from a single sample in a study of T cell responses to AZD1222 COVID-19 vaccine. The table came from immunoSEQ multiplex PCR; TCRdb's copy has only in-frame clones and leaves some out. Here the sample spans about 130,000 clones, approximately 85% being singletons. This sample comprised peripheral blood, obtained on day 0 of AZD1222 vaccination. The receptors derive from an adult in good health. Each CDR3 is given with its conserved first and last residue. D genes are given only for firm matches. Where a row states a size, it is once, few, many or the class of an expanded clone; other rows omit it.

.	TRBJ1-5	TRBV7-9	.	CASSPTDNQPQHF	TGTGCCAGCAGCCCAACAGACAATCAGCCCCAGCATTTT
TRBD1	TRBJ1-1	TRBV7-3	.	CASSSLVLRTGEKLGAFF	TGTGCCAGCAGCTCTTTAGTTCTTAGGACAGGGGAGAAGTTGGGGGCTTTCTTT
.	TRBJ1-1	TRBV7-8	.	CASSSRAENTEAFF	TGTGCCAGCAGCTCCAGGGCCGAGAACACTGAAGCTTTCTTT
.	TRBJ2-7	TRBV19	.	CASSFSGGEYEQYF	TGTGCCAGTAGTTTTAGCGGAGGAGAGTACGAGCAGTACTTC
TRBD1	TRBJ1-2	TRBV27	.	CASLPLGTGGVLYHRYTF	TGTGCCAGTCTCCCCCTGGGCACAGGGGGAGTTCTCTACCACCGCTACACCTTC
.	TRBJ1-1	TRBV5-1	.	CASSLGGRENTEAFF	TGCGCCAGCAGCTTGGGGGGACGGGAGAACACTGAAGCTTTCTTT
.	TRBJ1-4	TRBV7-9	.	CASSLWLRETNEKLFF	TGTGCCAGCAGCTTATGGCTCAGGGAGACTAATGAAAAACTGTTTTTT
.	TRBJ1-6	TRBV15	.	CATSSGTVNSPLHF	TGTGCCACCAGCAGCGGGACGGTAAATTCACCCCTCCACTTT
.	TRBJ1-4	TRBV11-2	.	CASSRDSPEEKLFF	TGTGCCAGCAGCCGCGACAGTCCTGAGGAAAAACTGTTTTTT
.	TRBJ2-1	TRBV20-1	.	CSAAGYNEQFF	TGCAGTGCCGCAGGCTACAATGAGCAGTTCTTC
.	TRBJ1-1	TRBV4-1	.	CASGYYTGEAFF	TGCGCCAGCGGATACTATACTGGTGAAGCTTTCTTT
.	TRBJ2-1	TRBV6-4	few	CASSQQPGQSLYNEQFF	TGTGCCAGCAGTCAACAACCGGGCCAGAGCCTCTACAATGAGCAGTTCTTC
TRBD2	TRBJ2-5	TRBV15	.	CATSGGRWRGGRETQYF	TGTGCCACCAGCGGAGGGAGATGGCGGGGGGGCAGGGAGACCCAGTACTTC
TRBD2	TRBJ2-1	TRBV9	.	CASSVLAGRVEQFF	TGTGCCAGCAGCGTGCTAGCGGGAAGGGTTGAGCAGTTCTTC
TRBD1	TRBJ1-1	TRBV30	.	CARRGHNTEAFF	TGTGCCCGGAGGGGGCACAACACTGAAGCTTTCTTT
.	TRBJ1-1	TRBV11-3	.	CASSPRPRRTEAFF	TGTGCCAGCAGTCCCCGACCGAGGCGTACTGAAGCTTTCTTT
TRBD1	TRBJ2-7	TRBV18	.	CASSPLDRGGEQYF	TGTGCCAGCTCCCCCCTCGACAGGGGAGGCGAGCAGTACTTC
TRBD1	TRBJ1-1	TRBV24-1	.	CATSAPSGQGGTEAFF	TGTGCCACCAGTGCCCCCTCGGGACAGGGTGGCACTGAAGCTTTCTTT
.	TRBJ2-5	TRBV6-2/TRBV6-3	.	CASSYRELIYETQYF	TGTGCCAGCAGTTACAGGGAGCTGATTTATGAGACCCAGTACTTC
TRBD1	TRBJ1-2	TRBV5-1	.	CASSLEGGQSGYTF	TGCGCCAGCAGCTTGGAAGGGGGCCAAAGCGGCTACACCTTC
TRBD1	TRBJ2-7	TRBV11-1	.	CASSDLQGALPEQYF	TGTGCCAGCAGCGATTTACAGGGGGCTCTACCCGAGCAGTACTTC
.	TRBJ1-5	TRBV7-2	once	CASSLGIPNQPQHF	TGTGCCAGCAGCTTAGGCATCCCCAATCAGCCCCAGCATTTT
.	TRBJ1-2	TRBV27	.	CASSLYSGADGYTF	TGTGCCAGCAGTCTCTATTCGGGGGCGGATGGCTACACCTTC
.	TRBJ1-2	TRBV6-5	once	CASSRDSNYGYTF	TGTGCCAGCAGCCGCGACAGTAACTATGGCTACACCTTC
.	TRBJ1-1	TRBV24-1	.	CATSGLPNTEAFF	TGTGCCACCAGTGGACTACCGAACACTGAAGCTTTCTTT
.	TRBJ1-6	TRBV5-6	.	CASSSYNSPLHF	TGTGCCAGCAGCTCGTATAATTCACCCCTCCACTTT
.	TRBJ1-2	TRBV2	.	CASTKTDLLNAYGYTF	TGTGCCAGCACTAAGACCGACCTACTTAATGCCTATGGCTACACCTTC
.	TRBJ1-1	TRBV19	.	CASQGPNTEAFF	TGTGCCAGCCAGGGACCAAACACTGAAGCTTTCTTT
TRBD1	TRBJ2-2	TRBV19	.	CASSIVGQGATGELFF	TGTGCCAGTAGTATAGTTGGCCAGGGGGCAACCGGGGAGCTGTTTTTT